These T cell receptor beta chains were read from a single sample in a study of siplizumab effects on memory and regulatory T cells. TCRdb's copy holds only in-frame clones and misses some; the assay was immunoSEQ multiplex PCR. Of approximately 120,000 clones listed, about 93% were seen once; the top ten hold over 0.15%. The source material was non-Treg CD4+ T cells sorted from blood. Receptors originate from a human donor in good health. CDR3s include the opening cysteine and the closing phenylalanine or tryptophan. Fields, in order: D gene, V gene, clone size, J gene, CDR3 protein, CDR3 DNA. A D gene is named only where the DNA matches it firmly. The size field is filled for only some rows; it gives once, few, many or a size class.

d_gene: TRBD1
v_gene: TRBV7-9
abundance: .
j_gene: TRBJ1-4
CDR3aa: CASSSDRVREKLFF
CDR3nt: TGTGCCAGCAGCTCGGACAGGGTGAGAGAAAAACTGTTTTTT

d_gene: TRBD1
v_gene: TRBV19
abundance: .
j_gene: TRBJ1-1
CDR3aa: CASSIGTGGTEAFF
CDR3nt: TGTGCCAGTAGTATTGGGACAGGGGGGACTGAAGCTTTCTTT

d_gene: .
v_gene: TRBV19
abundance: .
j_gene: TRBJ2-5
CDR3aa: CASSIFQGLETQYF
CDR3nt: TGTGCCAGTAGTATTTTCCAGGGACTCGAGACCCAGTACTTC

d_gene: .
v_gene: TRBV19
abundance: few
j_gene: TRBJ1-1
CDR3aa: CASSLLGAEAFF
CDR3nt: TGTGCCAGTAGTCTACTGGGAGCTGAAGCTTTCTTT

d_gene: .
v_gene: TRBV18
abundance: .
j_gene: TRBJ1-2
CDR3aa: CASSALRDGLNYGYTF
CDR3nt: TGTGCCAGCTCAGCTCTCCGGGACGGCCTTAACTATGGCTACACCTTC

d_gene: TRBD1
v_gene: TRBV6-1
abundance: .
j_gene: TRBJ1-5
CDR3aa: CASSRTGRDQPQHF
CDR3nt: TGTGCCAGCAGCCGGACAGGGCGGGATCAGCCCCAGCATTTT

d_gene: TRBD1
v_gene: TRBV2
abundance: .
j_gene: TRBJ1-6
CDR3aa: CALQGQGGSPLHF
CDR3nt: TGTGCCTTACAGGGACAGGGGGGATCACCCCTCCACTTT

d_gene: .
v_gene: TRBV6-5
abundance: .
j_gene: TRBJ1-1
CDR3aa: CASSYSSRGRDTEAFF
CDR3nt: TGTGCCAGCAGTTACTCGAGTCGGGGGCGGGACACTGAAGCTTTCTTT

d_gene: .
v_gene: TRBV2
abundance: .
j_gene: TRBJ1-2
CDR3aa: CASSSDSNYGYTF
CDR3nt: TGTGCCAGCAGTTCGGACAGTAACTATGGCTACACCTTC

d_gene: .
v_gene: TRBV29-1
abundance: .
j_gene: TRBJ1-4
CDR3aa: CSVARDLTNEKLFF
CDR3nt: TGCAGCGTTGCCAGGGACCTGACTAATGAAAAACTGTTTTTT

d_gene: TRBD1
v_gene: TRBV19
abundance: .
j_gene: TRBJ1-2
CDR3aa: CASTPTGQLDYGYTF
CDR3nt: TGTGCCAGTACCCCGACGGGACAGCTGGACTATGGCTACACCTTC

d_gene: .
v_gene: TRBV29-1
abundance: .
j_gene: TRBJ2-3
CDR3aa: CSGGAGALDTQYF
CDR3nt: TGCAGCGGGGGGGCCGGAGCCCTGGATACGCAGTATTTT

d_gene: TRBD1
v_gene: TRBV6-5
abundance: .
j_gene: TRBJ2-5
CDR3aa: CASRSAGGGQETQYF
CDR3nt: TGTGCCAGCAGGTCCGCAGGGGGCGGCCAAGAGACCCAGTACTTC

d_gene: TRBD1
v_gene: TRBV27
abundance: .
j_gene: TRBJ1-5
CDR3aa: CANIHPDNRGPGNQPQHF
CDR3nt: TGTGCCAACATTCATCCTGATAACAGGGGGCCTGGCAATCAGCCCCAGCATTTT

d_gene: .
v_gene: TRBV7-2
abundance: .
j_gene: TRBJ2-7
CDR3aa: CASSLGQLYEQYF
CDR3nt: TGTGCCAGCAGCTTAGGGCAGCTCTACGAGCAGTACTTC

d_gene: TRBD2
v_gene: TRBV11-2
abundance: .
j_gene: TRBJ2-7
CDR3aa: CASSLGGSGAGSYEQYF
CDR3nt: TGTGCCAGCAGCTTAGGTGGTAGCGGGGCAGGGTCCTACGAGCAGTACTTC

d_gene: TRBD1
v_gene: TRBV7-2
abundance: .
j_gene: TRBJ1-3
CDR3aa: CASSFRQGDTIYF
CDR3nt: TGTGCCAGCAGCTTCCGACAGGGCGACACCATATATTTT

d_gene: .
v_gene: TRBV5-1
abundance: .
j_gene: TRBJ2-7
CDR3aa: CASSLAGWEQYF
CDR3nt: TGCGCCAGCAGCTTGGCAGGGTGGGAGCAGTACTTC

d_gene: TRBD1
v_gene: TRBV25-1
abundance: .
j_gene: TRBJ1-2
CDR3aa: CASQTAGGANYGYTF
CDR3nt: TGTGCCAGCCAAACCGCAGGGGGAGCTAACTATGGCTACACCTTC

d_gene: TRBD2
v_gene: TRBV6-1
abundance: once
j_gene: TRBJ2-7
CDR3aa: CASSRTSGGSYEQYF
CDR3nt: TGTGCCAGCAGTCGGACTAGCGGAGGGTCCTACGAGCAGTACTTC

d_gene: TRBD1
v_gene: TRBV11-3
abundance: .
j_gene: TRBJ1-1
CDR3aa: CASSLAPQGGDTEAFF
CDR3nt: TGTGCCAGCAGCTTAGCACCCCAGGGGGGGGACACTGAAGCTTTCTTT

d_gene: .
v_gene: TRBV5-5
abundance: once
j_gene: TRBJ1-2
CDR3aa: CASSSTIWGPGMNGYTF
CDR3nt: TGTGCCAGCAGCTCCACGATCTGGGGGCCAGGGATGAATGGCTACACCTTC

d_gene: .
v_gene: TRBV12-5
abundance: .
j_gene: TRBJ2-3
CDR3aa: CASGPMALDMQYF
CDR3nt: TGTGCTAGTGGCCCCATGGCTTTGGATATGCAGTATTTT

d_gene: .
v_gene: TRBV6-6
abundance: .
j_gene: TRBJ1-1
CDR3aa: CASSYGSLNPEAFF
CDR3nt: TGTGCCAGCAGTTACGGAAGTTTGAACCCTGAAGCTTTCTTT

d_gene: .
v_gene: TRBV19
abundance: .
j_gene: TRBJ1-1
CDR3aa: CASSLTGTPNTEAFF
CDR3nt: TGTGCCAGTAGTCTTACCGGGACACCGAACACTGAAGCTTTCTTT